This T cell receptor beta chain was identified in a study of blood T cell repertoires in COVID-19. On the study more broadly: PBMCs, B-cell-depleted T cells, or T cells were the source of the cDNA or gDNA that made up the material.

Germline CDR1 reads SGDLS; CDR2 reads YYNGEE. The CDR3 covers 15 residues. V was cut by 5 bases and J by 2 bases, with 13 bases left in between. As processed by the authors: By means of reference gene primer amplification, nucleated cell counts were estimated. Data came from immunoSEQ multiplex PCR; TCRdb stores just in-frame clones and leaves some out. V, J and clone size are those of that table, while D and trimming were read from the DNA. The sample shows almost 300,000 clones, around nine tenths of them seen only once. The specimen sequenced was peripheral blood. This clonotype was obtained from a man in his sixties or seventies with acute or convalescent COVID-19. The chain uses TRBV9 and TRBJ2-2, with a weak D call TRBD2 (6 bases). The CDR3 DNA sequence: TGTGCCAGCAGGGGTACTAGCTCCAACACCGGGGAGCTGTTTTTT. Translating gives CASRGTSSNTGELFF.